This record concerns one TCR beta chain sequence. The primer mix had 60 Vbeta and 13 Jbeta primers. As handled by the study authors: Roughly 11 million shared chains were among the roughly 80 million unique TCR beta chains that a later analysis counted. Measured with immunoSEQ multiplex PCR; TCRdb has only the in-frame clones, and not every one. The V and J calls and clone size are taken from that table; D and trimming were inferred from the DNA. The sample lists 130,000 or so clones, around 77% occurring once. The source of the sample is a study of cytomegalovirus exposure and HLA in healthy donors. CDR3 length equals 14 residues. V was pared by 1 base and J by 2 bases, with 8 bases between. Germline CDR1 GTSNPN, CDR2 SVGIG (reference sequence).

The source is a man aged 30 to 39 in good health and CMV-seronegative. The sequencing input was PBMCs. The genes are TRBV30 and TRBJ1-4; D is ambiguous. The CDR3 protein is CAWSAGGTNEKLFF. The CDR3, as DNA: TGTGCCTGGAGTGCGGGCGGGACTAATGAAAAACTGTTTTTT.